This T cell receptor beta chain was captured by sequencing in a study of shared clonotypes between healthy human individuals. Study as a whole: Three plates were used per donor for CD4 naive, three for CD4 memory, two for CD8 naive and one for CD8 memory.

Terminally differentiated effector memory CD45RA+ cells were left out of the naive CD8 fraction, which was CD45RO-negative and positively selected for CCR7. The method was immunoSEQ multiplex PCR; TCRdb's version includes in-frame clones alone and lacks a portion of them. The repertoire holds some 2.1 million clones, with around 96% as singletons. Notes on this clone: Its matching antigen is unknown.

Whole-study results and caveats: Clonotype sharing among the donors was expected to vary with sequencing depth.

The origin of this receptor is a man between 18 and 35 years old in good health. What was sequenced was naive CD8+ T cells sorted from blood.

The CDR3 reads CASSQGTAAGPYNEQFF. The CDR3 DNA sequence: TGTGCCAGCAGCCAAGGGACCGCAGCAGGCCCCTACAATGAGCAGTTCTTC. J is TRBJ2-1 and V is TRBV7-3; D might be TRBD1 or TRBD2, each matching 5 bases. The CDR3 loop spans 17 amino acids. Germline V gene lookup returns CDR1 SGHTA and CDR2 FQGTGA. The V and J ends lost 5 bases and 2 bases respectively, with 19 bases between them.